This T cell receptor (beta chain) was captured in a study of cytomegalovirus exposure and HLA in healthy donors. Whole-study findings and limits: Researchers counted 164 TCR beta chains as cytomegalovirus-associated.

A word on this clone: What it binds is not known.

The PCR ran on 60 Vbeta and 13 Jbeta primers. Clones were sequenced by immunoSEQ multiplex PCR, and TCRdb holds only the in-frame ones, with some missing. The table records over 200,000 clones, about 84% of them present only once. The CDR3 extends over 14 amino acids. The germline V and J ends were trimmed by 5 bases and 4 bases, with 12 bases remaining between them. Looked up from germline, CDR1 is MNHEY and CDR2 is SMNVEV (reference sequence). The chain combines TRBV27 with TRBJ2-1, with TRBD2 as a possible D gene (6 bases). The TCR originated in a human donor in good health. Input material: PBMCs. DNA for the CDR3: TGTGCCAGCAGTCTGGGACTCCGTTACAATGAGCAGTTCTTC. Residues: CASSLGLRYNEQFF.